This is a list of T cell receptor beta chains from one sample in a study of blood T cell repertoires in COVID-19. Data came from immunoSEQ multiplex PCR; TCRdb stores just in-frame clones and leaves some out. The table shows around 300,000 clones, with roughly nine tenths occurring only once. The material sequenced was peripheral blood. The receptors come from a man in his fifties with acute or convalescent COVID-19. Each CDR3 is given with its conserved first and last residue. A D gene is named only where the DNA matches it firmly. Clone sizes are given selectively: once, few, many, or a class where the clone is expanded.

J gene	clone size	D gene	V gene	CDR3 protein	CDR3 DNA
TRBJ2-7	-	TRBD1	TRBV7-9	CASRAGRDRASPGEQYF	TGTGCCAGCAGGGCGGGCCGGGACAGGGCCTCCCCCGGCGAGCAGTACTTC
TRBJ2-2	-	TRBD1	TRBV3-1/TRBV3-2	CASSPPRGRDTGELFF	TGTGCCAGCAGCCCTCCTAGGGGGCGGGACACCGGGGAGCTGTTTTTT
TRBJ1-5	-	-	TRBV6-5	CASSSQAPNQPQHF	TGTGCCAGCAGTTCCCAGGCACCCAATCAGCCCCAGCATTTT
TRBJ1-3	-	-	TRBV3-1/TRBV3-2	CASSQEVFSGNTIYF	TGTGCCAGCAGCCAGGAGGTGTTCTCTGGAAACACCATATATTTT
TRBJ2-5	-	-	TRBV3-1/TRBV3-2	CASSPTRGETQYF	TGTGCCAGCAGCCCGACACGGGGGGAGACCCAGTACTTC
TRBJ1-5	-	TRBD1	TRBV28	CASTLTGGTNQPQHF	TGTGCCAGCACCCTCACAGGGGGAACCAATCAGCCCCAGCATTTT
TRBJ2-5	-	TRBD2	TRBV3-1/TRBV3-2	CASSQIRTSGGRLETQYF	TGTGCCAGCAGCCAGATAAGGACTAGCGGGGGCCGGCTGGAGACCCAGTACTTC
TRBJ2-7	-	-	TRBV2	CASSEYSRSSYEQYF	TGTGCCAGCAGTGAATATAGCCGAAGCTCCTACGAGCAGTACTTC
TRBJ1-1	-	TRBD1	TRBV19	CASSEETGAEAFF	TGTGCCAGTAGTGAAGAGACAGGGGCGGAAGCTTTCTTT
TRBJ2-7	few	TRBD1	TRBV3-1/TRBV3-2	CASSPPGQGEQYF	TGTGCCAGCAGCCCCCCGGGACAGGGCGAGCAGTACTTC
TRBJ1-1	-	-	TRBV3-1/TRBV3-2	CASSLGDRNTEAFF	TGTGCCAGCAGCCTAGGTGACAGGAACACTGAAGCTTTCTTT
TRBJ2-7	-	TRBD1	TRBV10-2	CASKPDRGPYEQYF	TGCGCCAGCAAGCCCGACAGGGGGCCGTACGAGCAGTACTTC
TRBJ2-1	-	-	TRBV4-2	CASVSSLGSSYNEQFF	TGTGCCAGCGTCTCGTCCTTAGGGAGCTCCTACAATGAGCAGTTCTTC
TRBJ2-2	-	-	TRBV25-1	CASSDPGGANTGELFF	TGTGCCAGCAGTGATCCTGGCGGGGCAAACACCGGGGAGCTGTTTTTT
TRBJ1-1	-	-	TRBV20-1	CSISGDTEAFF	TGCAGTATCAGCGGGGATACTGAAGCTTTCTTT
TRBJ1-4	once	-	TRBV3-1/TRBV3-2	CASSPVAGIEKLFF	TGTGCCAGCAGCCCTGTAGCCGGTATCGAAAAACTGTTTTTT
TRBJ2-2	-	TRBD2	TRBV4-1	CASSHPGGAGTGELFF	TGCGCCAGCAGCCACCCGGGAGGGGCGGGCACCGGGGAGCTGTTTTTT
TRBJ1-6	-	TRBD1	TRBV3-1/TRBV3-2	CASSQVRGRSSPLHF	TGTGCCAGCAGCCAAGTCAGGGGGCGGAGTTCACCCCTCCACTTT
TRBJ1-1	-	-	TRBV11-2	CASSQNRQANTEAFF	TGTGCCAGCAGCCAAAACCGACAAGCGAACACTGAAGCTTTCTTT
TRBJ1-2	-	TRBD1	TRBV6-6	CASSSEDRAGGYTF	TGTGCCAGCAGTTCTGAGGACAGGGCGGGAGGCTACACCTTC
TRBJ1-1	-	-	TRBV18	CASSPFGELTNTEAFF	TGTGCCAGCTCACCATTCGGTGAGTTAACGAACACTGAAGCTTTCTTT
TRBJ1-5	-	-	TRBV11-2	CASSFSDSDQPQHF	TGTGCCAGCAGCTTCTCTGATTCAGATCAGCCCCAGCATTTT
TRBJ2-5	-	-	TRBV29-1	CSVTETAPQETQYF	TGCAGCGTTACTGAGACAGCTCCCCAAGAGACCCAGTACTTC
TRBJ1-2	-	TRBD1	TRBV25-1	CASSTLQGASGYTF	TGTGCCAGCAGTACTCTACAGGGGGCGTCGGGCTACACCTTC
TRBJ2-5	-	-	TRBV15	CATSRDTETQYF	TGTGCCACCAGCAGGGACACAGAGACCCAGTACTTC
TRBJ2-7	-	-	TRBV7-9	CASSLAGRGDEQYF	TGTGCCAGCAGCTTAGCGGGCAGGGGTGACGAGCAGTACTTC
TRBJ2-3	few	-	TRBV29-1	CSVVQRRNPDTQYF	TGCAGCGTTGTGCAACGGAGGAACCCAGATACGCAGTATTTT
TRBJ1-2	-	-	TRBV30	CAWGPWQAVNYGYTF	TGTGCCTGGGGCCCCTGGCAGGCCGTTAACTATGGCTACACCTTC
TRBJ1-1	few	-	TRBV6-6	CASSSQGGVTEAFF	TGTGCCAGCAGTTCGCAGGGCGGTGTCACTGAAGCTTTCTTT
TRBJ2-7	-	-	TRBV2	CASTRSGDPYEQYF	TGTGCCAGCACCCGTTCAGGGGATCCCTACGAGCAGTACTTC
TRBJ2-7	once	TRBD2	TRBV4-1	CASSRIAGGSYEQYF	TGCGCCAGCAGCCGAATAGCGGGGGGATCCTACGAGCAGTACTTC
TRBJ2-2	-	-	TRBV6-5	CASRTRFAGELFF	TGTGCCAGCAGAACTAGATTTGCCGGGGAGCTGTTTTTT
TRBJ2-5	-	TRBD2	TRBV11-1	CASRKGSSGGSEYF	TGTGCCAGCAGAAAAGGGTCTAGCGGGGGTTCCGAGTACTTC
TRBJ2-7	-	TRBD1	TRBV18	CASSWGQGEVYEQYF	TGTGCCAGCTCATGGGGACAGGGAGAAGTGTACGAGCAGTACTTC
TRBJ2-3	once	TRBD2	TRBV9	CASSPTSWADTQYF	TGTGCCAGCAGCCCGACTAGCTGGGCAGATACGCAGTATTTT
TRBJ1-2	-	-	TRBV19	CASSIAPGEGYGYTF	TGTGCCAGTAGTATTGCTCCGGGGGAGGGCTATGGCTACACCTTC
TRBJ2-2	once	-	TRBV10-1	CASRRRYHRGAVF	TGCGCCAGCCGCCGCCGGTACCACCGGGGAGCTGTTTTT
TRBJ2-7	-	TRBD1	TRBV9	CASSALGQGTHEQYF	TGTGCCAGCAGCGCCCTGGGACAGGGTACACACGAGCAGTACTTC
TRBJ1-5	-	TRBD1	TRBV5-6	CASSSRQGGGQPQHF	TGTGCCAGCAGCTCGAGACAGGGTGGGGGTCAGCCCCAGCATTTT
TRBJ1-5	-	-	TRBV5-1	CASKSLTGQQPQHF	TGCGCCAGCAAATCTCTCACAGGGCAACAGCCCCAGCATTTT
TRBJ1-1	once	-	TRBV12-3/TRBV12-4	CASSLSYYEAFF	TGTGCCAGCAGTCTCTCCTACTATGAAGCTTTCTTT
TRBJ1-4	-	-	TRBV30	CAWSVPRQKREKLFF	TGTGCCTGGAGTGTACCGCGACAGAAGCGCGAAAAACTGTTTTTT
TRBJ1-2	-	TRBD1	TRBV4-1	CASSQEGQGARYGYTF	TGCGCCAGCAGCCAAGAGGGTCAGGGGGCAAGGTATGGCTACACCTTC
TRBJ2-7	-	TRBD1	TRBV7-3	CASSLGLLGQGLSYEQYF	TGTGCCAGCAGCTTAGGGTTATTGGGACAGGGCCTCTCCTACGAGCAGTACTTC
TRBJ2-1	-	TRBD2	TRBV27	CASSSPGLAGEVDEQFF	TGTGCCAGCAGTTCCCCTGGACTAGCGGGGGAGGTCGATGAGCAGTTCTTC
TRBJ2-5	once	TRBD2	TRBV5-1	CASSGRAVEETQYF	TGCGCCAGCAGCGGGAGGGCTGTAGAGGAGACCCAGTACTTC
TRBJ1-2	-	-	TRBV10-1	CASSEAGCYGYTF	TGCGCCAGCAGTGAGGCGGGGTGCTATGGCTACACCTTC
TRBJ1-6	-	TRBD1	TRBV19	CASSIGPGGYNSPLHF	TGTGCCAGTAGTATCGGTCCAGGGGGTTATAATTCACCCCTCCACTTT
TRBJ2-4	-	TRBD2	TRBV11-2	CASSPRGSGGGWYF	TGTGCCAGCAGCCCGCGGGGTAGCGGGGGGGGCTGGTACTTC
TRBJ2-2	-	TRBD2	TRBV11-3	CASSSGDYLTGELFF	TGTGCCAGCAGCTCGGGGGACTACCTAACCGGGGAGCTGTTTTTT
TRBJ1-2	-	-	TRBV6-6	CASSYSSPSHTF	TGTGCCAGCAGTTACTCGAGCCCGAGTCACACCTTC
TRBJ2-1	-	-	TRBV3-1/TRBV3-2	CASSPGSSGNEQFF	TGTGCCAGCAGCCCAGGTAGTAGTGGCAATGAGCAGTTCTTC
TRBJ2-3	-	TRBD2	TRBV4-2	CASSQDGLAGGSTQYF	TGTGCCAGCAGCCAAGATGGCCTAGCGGGGGGGAGTACGCAGTATTTT
TRBJ2-5	once	TRBD1	TRBV4-1	CASSQPNRGRLTQYF	TGCGCCAGCAGCCAACCCAACAGGGGCCGTTTGACCCAGTACTTC
TRBJ2-5	-	TRBD1	TRBV24-1	CATSDFTGDGETQYF	TGTGCCACCAGTGATTTTACAGGGGATGGAGAGACCCAGTACTTC
TRBJ2-7	-	TRBD1	TRBV19	CASSTTRDRPYEQYF	TGTGCCAGTAGTACAACACGGGACAGGCCGTACGAGCAGTACTTC
TRBJ2-3	once	-	TRBV6-6	CASTDGGGSDTQYF	TGTGCCAGCACCGACGGAGGGGGCTCAGATACGCAGTATTTT